Listed here is a single T cell receptor (beta chain). Its specificity is not known. CDR3 size: 13 residues. Germline-derived CDR1 and CDR2 are SGHRS and YFSETQ. The V gene lost 4 bases and the J gene lost 3 bases, with 8 bases spanning the gap. The study ran its PCR with 60 Vbeta and 13 Jbeta primers. Sequencing was performed with immunoSEQ multiplex PCR; in TCRdb, only in-frame clones are kept and a portion is missing. The data show around 150,000 clones, 63% seen once. The sample is drawn from a study of cytomegalovirus exposure and HLA in healthy donors. Overall study results and limits: Accounts indicate the classifier identified cytomegalovirus status with strong specificity and sensitivity. A missense DCLRE1C variant was associated with V- and J-gene trimming of TCR beta chains in a later analysis, and an independent cohort replicated the association. Specificity for CMV antigens was confirmed in vitro for a few of the CMV-associated chains.

The rearrangement links TRBV5-1 to TRBJ2-1; tentative D call: TRBD2 (6 bases). Sequencing was performed on PBMCs. The sequence derives from a woman aged 60-75 years in good health and CMV-seropositive. The CDR3 loop is CASSQGGYNEQFF. The CDR3 DNA sequence: TGCGCCAGCAGCCAGGGAGGCTACAATGAGCAGTTCTTC.